These T cell receptor beta chains were read from a single sample in a study of blood T cells in healthy people across ages. MiXCR, run by TCRdb on the 5' RACE reads, gives a single entry per CDR3 protein. Counted here are around 1.5 million distinct CDR3 sequences, about 35% occurring once; the ten biggest clones make up about 11%. Sequenced input: blood. The receptors originated from a woman in her thirties in good health. The CDR3 runs from the conserved cysteine through the conserved F or W. The D gene is left open where the match is weak. Size values are once, few and many counts, or a class for expanded clones, and some rows have none.

size	J	V	D	DNA	CDR3
NA	TRBJ2-2	TRBV27	NA	TGTGCCAGCAGTGTGGGACCTCGTAACGTCATGGCCGGGGAGCTGTTTTTT	CASSVGPRNVMAGELFF
NA	TRBJ2-5	TRBV7-3	TRBD2	TGTGCCAGCAGCTTGAGGAAGCGGGGAGATCAAGAGACCCAGTACTTC	CASSLRKRGDQETQYF
NA	TRBJ1-4	TRBV7-9	TRBD1	TGTGCCAGCAGCTTCGCTTCTCAGGGGGCGAGCGAAAAACTGTTTTTT	CASSFASQGASEKLFF
few	TRBJ2-7	TRBV7-9	TRBD2	TGTGCCTTGGAGCGGGACCTAAACTACGAGCAGTACTTC	CALERDLNYEQYF
NA	TRBJ2-7	TRBV4-1	NA	TGCGCCAGCAGCCCCCAGAACTTGGACGAGCAGTACTTC	CASSPQNLDEQYF
few	TRBJ1-6	TRBV5-1	TRBD1	TGCGCCAGCAGCTTGGAACAGGGGGTTTCACCCCTCCACTTT	CASSLEQGVSPLHF
few	TRBJ1-2	TRBV6-1	NA	TGTGCCAGCAGTGCCCGCGAGGACCCCGTAAACTATGGCTACACCTTC	CASSAREDPVNYGYTF
few	TRBJ2-5	TRBV20-1	NA	TGCAGTGTTTCGACTTTGTTGTACCAAGAGACCCAGTACTTC	CSVSTLLYQETQYF
NA	TRBJ2-7	TRBV5-1	NA	TGCGCCAGCAGCTTGGCCTCGGGGTTCTCCTACGAGCAGTACTTC	CASSLASGFSYEQYF
many	TRBJ2-3	TRBV29-1	TRBD1	TGCAGCGTAGTAGACAGGGGGCCCGCAGATACGCAGTATTTT	CSVVDRGPADTQYF
few	TRBJ1-6	TRBV20-1	NA	TGCAGTGCCGCGGCCACCCAAATACTCCACTTT	CSAAATQILHF
many	TRBJ2-7	TRBV28	NA	TGTGCCAGCACCCTGGGGGCAGGGCTTAACTACGAGCAGTACTTC	CASTLGAGLNYEQYF
NA	TRBJ1-2	TRBV20-1	NA	TGCAGTGCTTACCCCCAGGGGATTGCCGGGCCCTCTTATGGCTACACCTTC	CSAYPQGIAGPSYGYTF
NA	TRBJ1-2	TRBV6-1	NA	TGTGCCAGCATGTCCGGAACTATCTCCTATGGCTACACCTTC	CASMSGTISYGYTF
NA	TRBJ2-1	TRBV29-1	TRBD2	TGCAGCGTTGGGGGAGGGGTCAGCTCCTACAATGAGCAGTTCTTC	CSVGGGVSSYNEQFF